Listed below are T cell receptor beta chains from one sample, sequenced in a study of T-cell memory formation after mild COVID-19. MiXCR, applied by TCRdb to the 5' RACE reads, yields one record per CDR3 protein. Of 310,000 or so distinct CDR3 sequences in the sample, approximately 15% were seen once. The material sequenced was PBMCs or a T cell subset sorted from them (not recorded which). The receptors derive from a man between 18 and 35 years old who had mild COVID-19 (a few samples of this study predate the infection). Cell type and time point are not known. Both conserved end residues are part of each CDR3. The D gene is left open where the match is weak. Rows give clone size only sometimes, using once, few, many, or a class for an expanded clone.

clone_size j_call v_call d_call cdr3_aa cdr3_nt
once TRBJ2-2 TRBV4-1 NA CASSHADGRGTGELFF TGCGCCAGCAGCCATGCGGACGGACGGGGAACCGGGGAGCTGTTTTTT
NA TRBJ1-4 TRBV24-1 NA CATSDSRGGAGAGSNEKLFF TGTGCCACCAGTGATTCGCGCGGCGGTGCAGGGGCGGGATCGAATGAAAAACTGTTTTTT
few TRBJ2-7 TRBV18 TRBD1 CASSPPSGGWEQYF TGTGCCAGCTCACCACCGTCAGGGGGCTGGGAGCAGTACTTC
NA TRBJ1-1 TRBV20-1 NA CSAYRDTNTEAFF TGCAGTGCCTACAGGGATACGAACACTGAAGCTTTCTTT
few TRBJ2-1 TRBV6-5 TRBD1 CASTTGYEQFF TGTGCCAGCACGACAGGGTATGAGCAGTTCTTC
NA TRBJ1-6 TRBV5-1 NA CASSLDGQRNSPLHF TGCGCCAGCAGCTTGGACGGGCAGAGGAATTCACCCCTCCACTTT
NA TRBJ1-5 TRBV6-6 NA CASEHLSNQPQHF TGTGCCAGCGAGCACCTTAGCAATCAGCCCCAGCATTTT
few TRBJ2-4 TRBV6-2/TRBV6-3 NA CASSQTLAKNIQYF TGTGCCAGCAGTCAGACACTAGCCAAAAACATTCAGTACTTC
NA TRBJ2-1 TRBV20-1 NA CSAFRPGFNEQFF TGCAGTGCTTTTCGACCGGGCTTCAATGAGCAGTTCTTC
NA TRBJ2-5 TRBV4-1 TRBD2 CASSQDGTFSSLKRGFRETQYF TGCGCCAGCAGCCAGGATGGGACTTTCTCGTCACTAAAGCGGGGGTTCCGCGAGACCCAGTACTTC
NA TRBJ2-3 TRBV7-9 NA CASSLDVTVRDTQYF TGTGCCAGCAGCTTAGACGTGACGGTGAGAGATACGCAGTATTTT
NA TRBJ2-3 TRBV28 TRBD2 CASSPVAGGPDTQYF TGTGCCAGCAGTCCAGTAGCGGGGGGGCCAGATACGCAGTATTTT
few TRBJ2-4 TRBV11-2 TRBD1 CASSLRQGLGKNIQYF TGTGCCAGCAGCTTGCGACAGGGTCTGGGCAAAAACATTCAGTACTTC
NA TRBJ2-4 TRBV9 NA CASSVTDGAGNIQYF TGTGCCAGCAGCGTGACCGACGGCGCAGGGAACATTCAGTACTTC
NA TRBJ2-3 TRBV7-2 NA CASRRQTDTQYF TGTGCCAGCAGACGTCAGACAGATACGCAGTATTTT
few TRBJ1-4 TRBV6-6 NA CASRANRGTSEKLFF TGTGCCAGCAGAGCGAATAGGGGCACAAGTGAAAAACTGTTTTTT
few TRBJ1-5 TRBV12-3/TRBV12-4 TRBD1 CASKTGGWDNQPQHF TGTGCCAGTAAGACAGGGGGATGGGACAATCAGCCCCAGCATTTT
many TRBJ2-3 TRBV7-3 NA CASSSRTGVGADTQYF TGTGCCAGCAGCTCTAGGACGGGAGTGGGAGCAGATACGCAGTATTTT
NA TRBJ1-5 TRBV4-1 TRBD1 CASSQHGTGVEPQHF TGCGCCAGCAGCCAACATGGGACAGGGGTTGAGCCCCAGCATTTT